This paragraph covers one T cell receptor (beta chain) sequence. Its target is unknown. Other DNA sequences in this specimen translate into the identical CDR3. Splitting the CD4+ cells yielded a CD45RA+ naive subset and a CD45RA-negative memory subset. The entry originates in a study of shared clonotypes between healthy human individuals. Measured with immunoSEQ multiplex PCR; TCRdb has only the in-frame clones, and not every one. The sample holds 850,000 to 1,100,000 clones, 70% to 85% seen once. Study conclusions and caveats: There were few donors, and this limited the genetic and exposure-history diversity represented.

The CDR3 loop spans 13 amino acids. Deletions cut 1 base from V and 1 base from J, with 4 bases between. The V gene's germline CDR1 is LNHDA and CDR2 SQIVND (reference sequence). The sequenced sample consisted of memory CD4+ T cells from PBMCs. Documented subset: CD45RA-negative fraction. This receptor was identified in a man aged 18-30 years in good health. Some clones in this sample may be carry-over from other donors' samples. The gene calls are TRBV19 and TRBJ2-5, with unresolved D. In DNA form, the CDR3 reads TGTGCCAGTAGTATAGGGGTCCAAGAGACCCAGTACTTC. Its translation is CASSIGVQETQYF.